This T cell receptor beta chain appears in the sequencing data of a study of blood T cell repertoires in COVID-19. Study-wide context: COVID-19 samples from acute and convalescent phases originated in the United States, Italy and Spain.

Per the study methods: Reference gene primer amplification gave nucleated cell count estimates. Sequencing used immunoSEQ multiplex PCR; TCRdb keeps in-frame clones, though not all of them. V, J and clone size are those of that table, while D and trimming were read from the DNA. The sample includes roughly 250,000 clones, 70% to 90% of them seen just once. Participant ages covered roughly 18 to 89 years across 24 US areas. For recovered donors of Cohort 3, there were two negative PCRs, clearance, or symptom resolution. The V gene lost 5 bases and the J gene lost 1 base, with 20 bases spanning the gap. CDR1 and CDR2 from the germline V gene are SEHNR and FQNEAQ (reference sequence). The length of the CDR3 is 17 residues.

This clonotype was obtained from a woman in her 30s who had recovered from COVID-19. The chain recombines TRBV7-9 with TRBJ1-1; D is uncertain. The sample comprised PBMCs or T cells enriched from blood (not recorded which). This chain's CDR3 is CASSLQSQTDSNTEAFF. DNA for the CDR3: TGTGCCAGCAGCCTCCAGAGCCAAACAGATTCGAACACTGAAGCTTTCTTT.